The present entry profiles one T cell receptor (beta chain) with its context. This sample was included in a study of blood T cell repertoires in COVID-19. Study-level information: Researchers got acute and convalescent COVID-19 samples from the United States, Italy and Spain. PBMCs, B-cell-depleted T cells, or T cells provided the cDNA or gDNA that made up the material.

Original handling: Nucleated cell counts were estimated from reference gene primer amplification. The repertoire was sequenced with immunoSEQ multiplex PCR; TCRdb's copy has only in-frame clones and lacks some. The D gene and trimming were derived from the DNA, and the V and J assignments and clone size from that table. The sample shows 130,000 to 150,000 clones, over 60% of them seen only once. The CDR3 loop spans 15 amino acids. Trimming left V 3 bases short and J 4 bases short, with 13 bases between. Germline V gives CDR1 MDHEN, CDR2 SYDVKM. The sample was peripheral blood. The clonotype comes from a man older than 75 with acute or convalescent COVID-19. This chain uses TRBV28 with TRBJ1-3, with D possibly matching TRBD1 (5 bases). CDR3 DNA: TGTGCCAGCAGTTTGCGCAGGGCGGCGGGAAACACCATATATTTT. Amino acids: CASSLRRAAGNTIYF.